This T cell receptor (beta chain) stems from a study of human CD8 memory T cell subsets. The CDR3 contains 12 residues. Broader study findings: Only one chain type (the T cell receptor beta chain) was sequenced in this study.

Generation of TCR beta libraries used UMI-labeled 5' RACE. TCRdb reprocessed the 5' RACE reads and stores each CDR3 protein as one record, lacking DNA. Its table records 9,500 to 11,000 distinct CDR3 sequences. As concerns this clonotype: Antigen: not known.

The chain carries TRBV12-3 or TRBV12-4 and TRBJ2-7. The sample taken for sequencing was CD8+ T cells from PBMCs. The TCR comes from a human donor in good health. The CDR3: CASSLVDYEQYF.